Below are 7 T cell receptor beta chains sequenced from a single sample in a study of T cell changes during pregnancy in multiple sclerosis. Sequencing used immunoSEQ multiplex PCR; TCRdb keeps in-frame clones, though not all of them. The table includes over 70,000 clones, roughly 93% detected once. Specimen: peripheral blood, collected in the third trimester of pregnancy. The receptors were sampled from a female donor with multiple sclerosis, enrolled in a pregnancy study.

V gene TRBV27 combines with J gene TRBJ2-1, with D possibly being TRBD2 (6 bases). V was shortened by 5 bases and J by 4 bases, with 12 bases between the two germline ends. The germline gives CDR1 MNHEY, CDR2 SMNVEV (reference sequence). This CDR3 is 14 amino acids long. The CDR3 loop is CASSLARTYNEQFF. CDR3 DNA sequence: TGTGCCAGCAGTCTAGCGAGGACTTACAATGAGCAGTTCTTC.

This chain connects TRBV5-6 to TRBJ2-7, with 7 bases identical to TRBD2. Germline lookup yields CDR1 SGHDT and CDR2 YYEEEE. Losses at the gene ends were 0 bases for V and 4 bases for J; bases not matched to a gene: 13. The CDR3 extends over 17 amino acids. In DNA form, the CDR3 reads TGTGCCAGCAGCTTGGCCTTTCCCACTAGCGCGAGGTACGAGCAGTACTTC. It is translated as CASSLAFPTSARYEQYF.

This chain uses TRBV5-1 with TRBJ2-5; 8 bases are shared with TRBD1. This CDR3 has 15 residues. Germline lookup yields CDR1 SGHRS and CDR2 YFSETQ. Losses at the gene ends were 2 bases for V and 4 bases for J; bases not matched to a gene: 7. CDR3 sequence (DNA): TGCGCCAGCAGCTTCGGACAGGGCCCCCCAGAGACCCAGTACTTC. This gives the protein CASSFGQGPPETQYF.

This clone was detected only once. The chain uses TRBV6-5 and TRBJ1-2; D might be TRBD1 (5 bases). This CDR3 region has 14 residues. V lost 6 bases and J 4 bases, leaving 15 bases between the germline ends. The germline CDR1 and CDR2 sequences are MNHEY and SVGAGI. The CDR3 nucleotides are TGTGCCAGCAGGCTACCGGGACTTCTCTATGGCTACACCTTC. Protein product: CASRLPGLLYGYTF.

The V gene is TRBV4-1, the J gene TRBJ1-2; TRBD1 is a possible D gene (6 bases). Germline V gives CDR1 MGHRA, CDR2 YSYEKL. The CDR3 totals 13 residues. The germline V and J ends were trimmed by 4 bases and 3 bases, with 9 bases remaining between them. The CDR3 DNA reads as TGCGCCAGCAGCCTGGCAGGGGACTATGGCTACACCTTC. Its protein product is CASSLAGDYGYTF.

The CDR3 DNA sequence: TGTGCCTGGAGTTACAGTTTGAACACTGAAGCTTTCTTT. Translated: CAWSYSLNTEAFF. The V call is TRBV30, the J call TRBJ1-1; D not certain. The CDR3 spans 13 residues. V was trimmed by 2 bases and J by 0 bases, leaving 7 bases between them. The germline CDR1 and CDR2 sequences are GTSNPN and SVGIG (reference sequence).

This clone appeared once. V is TRBV28 and J is TRBJ1-1; D possibly corresponds to TRBD1 (5 bases). V was trimmed by 5 bases and J by 5 bases, leaving 24 bases between them. From germline, CDR1 is MDHEN and CDR2 SYDVKM. This CDR3 is 17 amino acids long. The CDR3 region has the DNA TGTGCCAGCAGTAATCCGCCAGGGAGGGGCCGGGGGACTGAAGCTTTCTTT. This encodes CASSNPPGRGRGTEAFF. The full variable domain, completed using reference TRBV28 and TRBJ1-1, is DVKVTQSSRYLVKRTGEKVFLECVQDMDHENMFWYRQDPGLGLRLIYFSYDVKMKEKGDIPEGYSVSREKKERFSLILESASTNQTSMYLCASSNPPGRGRGTEAFFGQGTRLTVV.